The clone carrying this T cell receptor beta chain was recorded at least ten times. The sample is drawn from a study of human T cells and chemical hapten exposure. Stated time point: pre-sensitization, week 0. The sample's treatment: therapeutic diphenylcyclopropenone sensitization with weekly scalp DPC. TCRdb re-called the RACE reads with MiXCR, one entry per CDR3 protein. The data show under 400,000 distinct CDR3 sequences, roughly 4.6% seen once. CDR1 is SGHRS, CDR2 YFSETQ, per germline. There are 16 residues in the CDR3. Trimming pared 0 bases from V and 1 base from J, leaving 12 bases between. The specimen was whole blood, collected in connection with sensitization to the hapten diphenylcyclopropenone (DPC). The TCR sequence derives from a woman aged 45-65 years with alopecia areata. Some clones in this sample may be carry-over from other donors' samples. The rearrangement joins TRBV5-1 to TRBJ2-3; D is ambiguous. CDR3 sequence reads: CASSLDWASRTDTQYF. CDR3 sequence (DNA): TGCGCCAGCAGCTTGGATTGGGCCTCGCGCACAGATACGCAGTATTTT.